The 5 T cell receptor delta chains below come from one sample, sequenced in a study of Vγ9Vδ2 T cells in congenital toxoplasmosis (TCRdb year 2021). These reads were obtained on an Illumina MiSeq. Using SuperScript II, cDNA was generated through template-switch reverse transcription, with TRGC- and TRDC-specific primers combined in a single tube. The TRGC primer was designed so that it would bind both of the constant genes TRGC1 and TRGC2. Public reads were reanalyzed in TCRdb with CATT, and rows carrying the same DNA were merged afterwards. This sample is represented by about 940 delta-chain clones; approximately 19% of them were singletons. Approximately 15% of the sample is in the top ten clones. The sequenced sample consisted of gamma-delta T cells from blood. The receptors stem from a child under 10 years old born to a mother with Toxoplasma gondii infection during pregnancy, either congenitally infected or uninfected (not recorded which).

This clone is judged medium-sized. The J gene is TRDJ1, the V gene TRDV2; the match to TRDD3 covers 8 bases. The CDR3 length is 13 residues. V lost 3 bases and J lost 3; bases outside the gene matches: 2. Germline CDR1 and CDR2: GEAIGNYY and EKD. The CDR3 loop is CACDGIRADKLIF. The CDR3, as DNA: TGTGCCTGTGACGGGATACGCGCCGATAAACTCATCTTT.

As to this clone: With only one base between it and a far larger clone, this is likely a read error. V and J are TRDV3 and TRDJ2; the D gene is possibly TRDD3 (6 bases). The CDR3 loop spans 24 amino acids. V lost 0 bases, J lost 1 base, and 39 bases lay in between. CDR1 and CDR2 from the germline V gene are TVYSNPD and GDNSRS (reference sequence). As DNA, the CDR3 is TGTGCCTTTAGGCCTTCGTATGCTTGGGGTGATTGGGGGTTACAAGACCTTTTGACAGCACAACTCTTCTTT. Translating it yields CAFRPSYAWGDWGLQDLLTAQLFF.

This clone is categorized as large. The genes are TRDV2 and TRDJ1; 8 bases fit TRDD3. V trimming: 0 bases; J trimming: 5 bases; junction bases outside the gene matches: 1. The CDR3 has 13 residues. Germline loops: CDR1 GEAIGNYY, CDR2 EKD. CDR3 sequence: CACDTWGMDKLIF. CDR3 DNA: TGTGCCTGTGACACCTGGGGGATGGATAAACTCATCTTT.

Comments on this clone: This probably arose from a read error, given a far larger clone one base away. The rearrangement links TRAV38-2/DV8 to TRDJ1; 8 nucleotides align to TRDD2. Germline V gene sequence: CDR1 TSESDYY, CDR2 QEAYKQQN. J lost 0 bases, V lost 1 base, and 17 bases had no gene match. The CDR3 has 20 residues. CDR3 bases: TGTGCTTATAGGAGCAGGGTAACTTCCTACAAGTACTGGAACACCGATAAACTCATCTTT. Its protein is CAYRSRVTSYKYWNTDKLIF.

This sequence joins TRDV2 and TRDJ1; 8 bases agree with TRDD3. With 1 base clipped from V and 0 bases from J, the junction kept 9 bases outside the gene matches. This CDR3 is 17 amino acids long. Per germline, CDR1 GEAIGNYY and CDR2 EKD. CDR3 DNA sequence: TGTGCCTGTGACACTCTCCCTATACTGGGGGACACCGATAAACTCATCTTT. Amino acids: CACDTLPILGDTDKLIF.